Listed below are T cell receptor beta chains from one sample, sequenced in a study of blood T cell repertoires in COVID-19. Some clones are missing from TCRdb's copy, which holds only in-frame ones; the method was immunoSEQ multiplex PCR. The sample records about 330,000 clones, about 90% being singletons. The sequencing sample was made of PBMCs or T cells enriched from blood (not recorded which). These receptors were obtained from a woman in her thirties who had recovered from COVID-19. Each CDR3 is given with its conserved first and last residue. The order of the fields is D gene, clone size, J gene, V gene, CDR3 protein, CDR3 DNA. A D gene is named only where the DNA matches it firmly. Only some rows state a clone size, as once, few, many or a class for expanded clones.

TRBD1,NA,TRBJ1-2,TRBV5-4,CASSFRSPGQGYGYTF,TGTGCCAGCAGCTTCAGAAGTCCTGGACAGGGCTATGGCTACACCTTC
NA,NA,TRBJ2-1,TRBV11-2,CASSHRDPFYDNEQFF,TGTGCCAGCAGTCACAGGGATCCGTTCTACGACAATGAGCAGTTCTTC
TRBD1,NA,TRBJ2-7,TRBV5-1,CASRFVPGQGEYEQYF,TGCGCCAGCAGGTTCGTCCCGGGACAGGGGGAATACGAGCAGTACTTC
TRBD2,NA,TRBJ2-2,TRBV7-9,CASSLTSGGLNTGELFF,TGTGCCAGCAGCTTGACTAGCGGGGGCCTTAACACCGGGGAGCTGTTTTTT
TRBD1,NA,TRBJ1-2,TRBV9,CASSLGTGGGYTF,TGTGCCAGCAGCCTCGGGACAGGGGGCGGCTACACCTTC
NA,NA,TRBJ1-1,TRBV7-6,CASSPPGNTEAFF,TGTGCCAGCAGCCCCCCGGGGAACACTGAAGCTTTCTTT
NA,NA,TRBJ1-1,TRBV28,CASSSSNLNTEAFF,TGTGCCAGCAGTTCCTCAAACTTGAACACTGAAGCTTTCTTT
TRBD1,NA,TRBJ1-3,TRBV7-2,CASSLGTGGATIYF,TGTGCCAGCAGCTTAGGGACAGGGGGGGCCACCATATATTTT
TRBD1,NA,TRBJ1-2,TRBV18,CASSPGQGLAYGYTF,TGTGCCAGCTCACCAGGACAGGGGCTAGCGTATGGCTACACCTTC
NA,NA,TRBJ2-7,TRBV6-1,CASSESVSYEQYF,TGTGCCAGCAGTGAATCCGTCTCCTACGAGCAGTACTTC
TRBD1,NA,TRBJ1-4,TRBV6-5,CASSDGTGSEKLFF,TGTGCCAGCAGCGACGGGACAGGGTCCGAAAAACTGTTTTTT
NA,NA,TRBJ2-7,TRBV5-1,CASSIEQGEREQYF,TGCGCCAGCAGCATCGAACAGGGTGAGCGCGAGCAGTACTTC
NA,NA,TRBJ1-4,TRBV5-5,CASSLRSGWANEKLFF,TGTGCCAGCAGCTTGAGGTCAGGTTGGGCTAATGAAAAACTGTTTTTT
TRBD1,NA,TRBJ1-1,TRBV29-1,CSVGNRGGNTEAFF,TGCAGCGTTGGTAACAGGGGGGGGAACACTGAAGCTTTCTTT
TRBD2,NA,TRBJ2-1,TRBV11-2,CASSGLDGEVFF,TGTGCCAGCAGCGGACTAGATGGTGAGGTGTTCTTC
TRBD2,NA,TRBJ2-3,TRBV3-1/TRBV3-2,CASSHEYLLAGGTDTQYF,TGTGCCAGCAGCCACGAATATCTCCTAGCGGGGGGTACAGATACGCAGTATTTT
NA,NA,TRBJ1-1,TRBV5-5,CASSLGQVTEAFF,TGTGCCAGCAGCTTGGGCCAGGTCACTGAAGCTTTCTTT
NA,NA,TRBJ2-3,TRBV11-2,CASSWGGALTDTQYF,TGTGCCAGCAGCTGGGGGGGGGCCCTCACAGATACGCAGTATTTT
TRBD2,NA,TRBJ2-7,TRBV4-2,CASSQDTSGGYEQYF,TGTGCCAGCAGCCAAGATACTAGCGGGGGATACGAGCAGTACTTC
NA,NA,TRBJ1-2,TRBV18,CASSPGVGVAYGYTF,TGTGCCAGCTCACCTGGAGTAGGGGTCGCCTATGGCTACACCTTC
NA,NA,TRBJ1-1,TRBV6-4,CASSEQGGNTEAFF,TGTGCCAGCAGTGAACAGGGTGGAAACACTGAAGCTTTCTTT
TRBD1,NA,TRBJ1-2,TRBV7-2,CASSPQPTGEESYTF,TGTGCCAGCAGCCCTCAACCGACAGGGGAGGAAAGCTACACCTTC
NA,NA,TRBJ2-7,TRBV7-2,CASSPGGSQQYF,TGTGCCAGCAGCCCTGGTGGCTCCCAGCAGTACTTC
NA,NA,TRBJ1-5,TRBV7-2,CASSDDRGYDQPQHF,TGTGCCAGCAGCGACGATAGGGGGTACGATCAGCCCCAGCATTTT
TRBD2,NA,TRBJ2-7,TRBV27,CASSLLRGGGPYEQYF,TGTGCCAGCAGCCTCCTCCGTGGCGGGGGGCCCTACGAGCAGTACTTC
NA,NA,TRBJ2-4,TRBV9,CASSADTSFNIQYF,TGTGCCAGCAGCGCCGACACTAGCTTTAACATTCAGTACTTC
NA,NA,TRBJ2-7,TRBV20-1,CSARAGGEQYF,TGCAGTGCTAGAGCCGGGGGCGAGCAGTACTTC
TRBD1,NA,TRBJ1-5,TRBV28,CASSLWDGQGARQPQHF,TGTGCCAGCAGTTTATGGGACGGACAGGGGGCTCGTCAGCCCCAGCATTTT
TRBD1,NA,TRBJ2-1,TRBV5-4,CASSPDRGPWNEQFF,TGTGCCAGCAGCCCAGACAGGGGCCCATGGAATGAGCAGTTCTTC
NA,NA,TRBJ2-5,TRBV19,CASSIVAEETQYF,TGTGCCAGTAGTATAGTGGCGGAAGAGACCCAGTACTTC
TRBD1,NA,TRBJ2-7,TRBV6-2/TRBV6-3,CASSSFQGQYYEQYF,TGTGCCAGCAGTTCCTTCCAGGGACAGTACTACGAGCAGTACTTC
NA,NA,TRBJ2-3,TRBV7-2,CASSSRDTQYF,TGTGCCAGCAGCTCCCGGGATACGCAGTATTTT
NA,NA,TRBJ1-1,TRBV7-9,CATQNGRTEAFF,TGTGCCACCCAGAATGGGAGGACTGAAGCTTTCTTT
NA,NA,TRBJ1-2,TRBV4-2,CASSPLGVTGYGYTF,TGTGCCAGCAGCCCCCTAGGGGTTACAGGCTATGGCTACACCTTC
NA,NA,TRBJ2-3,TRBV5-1,CASSLGHFTDTQYF,TGCGCCAGCAGCTTGGGACACTTCACAGATACGCAGTATTTT
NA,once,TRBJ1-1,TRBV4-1,CASSHQNRITEAFF,TGCGCCAGCAGCCACCAAAACAGGATCACTGAAGCTTTCTTT
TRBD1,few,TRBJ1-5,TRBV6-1,CASSDHGTGSDQPQHF,TGTGCCAGCAGTGACCACGGGACAGGGAGTGATCAGCCCCAGCATTTT